This T cell receptor beta chain was identified in a study of beta chain features in type 1 diabetes. Overall study results and limits: Highly expressing activated T cells could be over-counted with a cDNA template. In every one of the four CD4+ subsets, TCRB CDR3s were moderately but significantly shorter in Type 1 diabetes patients. Diminished insertions and augmented deletions at VDJ junctions characterized type 1 diabetes patients.

Only a few counts were recorded for this clone. Antigen: not known. The study reverse transcribed the entire isolated RNA, so it sequenced expressed TCRB transcripts. Here immunoSEQ multiplex PCR was the method, and the copy in TCRdb shows in-frame clones only, minus some. The profile shows about 40,000 clones, roughly 50% of them singletons. Per donor, one heparinised blood draw averaged roughly 120 mL. Trimming took 3 bases from V and 2 from J, leaving 15 bases between them. The CDR3 contains 15 residues. The germline CDR1 and CDR2 sequences are GTSNPN and SVGIG (reference sequence). Sample: stem cell memory CD4+ T cells from blood. This TCR was recovered from a woman younger than 45 in good health. The V and J genes are TRBV30 and TRBJ2-3, with D unresolved. CDR3 loop: CAWSALGRATDTQYF. The CDR3 DNA reads TGTGCCTGGAGCGCTCTAGGAAGAGCCACAGATACGCAGTATTTT.